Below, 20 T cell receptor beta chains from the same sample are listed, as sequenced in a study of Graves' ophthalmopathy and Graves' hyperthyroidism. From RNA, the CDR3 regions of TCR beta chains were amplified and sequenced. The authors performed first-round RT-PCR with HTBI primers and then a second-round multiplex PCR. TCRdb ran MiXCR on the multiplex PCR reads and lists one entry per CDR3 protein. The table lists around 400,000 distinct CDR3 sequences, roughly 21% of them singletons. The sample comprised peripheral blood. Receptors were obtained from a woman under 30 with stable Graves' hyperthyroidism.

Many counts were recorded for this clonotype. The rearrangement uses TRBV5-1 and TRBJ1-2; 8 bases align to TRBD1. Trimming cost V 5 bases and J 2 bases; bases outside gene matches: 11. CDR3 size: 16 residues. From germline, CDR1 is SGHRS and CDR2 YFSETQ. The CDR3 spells CASRSRTGQENYGYTF. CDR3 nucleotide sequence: TGCGCCAGCAGGTCACGGACGGGACAGGAGAACTATGGCTACACCTTC.

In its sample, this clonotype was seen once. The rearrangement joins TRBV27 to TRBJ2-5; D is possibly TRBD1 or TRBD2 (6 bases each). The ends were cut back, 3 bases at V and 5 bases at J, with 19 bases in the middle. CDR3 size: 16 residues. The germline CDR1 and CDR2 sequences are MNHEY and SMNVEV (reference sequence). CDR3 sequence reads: CASSLEGTYSRETQYF. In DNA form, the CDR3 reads TGTGCCAGCAGTTTGGAGGGGACATACAGTCGGGAGACCCAGTACTTC.

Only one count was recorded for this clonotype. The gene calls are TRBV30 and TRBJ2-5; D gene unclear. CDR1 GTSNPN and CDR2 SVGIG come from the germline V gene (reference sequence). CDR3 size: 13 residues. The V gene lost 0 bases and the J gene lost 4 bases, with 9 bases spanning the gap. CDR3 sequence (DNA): TGTGCCTGGAGTGTTATTGTAGGAGAGACCCAGTACTTC. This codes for CAWSVIVGETQYF. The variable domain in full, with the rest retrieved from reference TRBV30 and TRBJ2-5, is SQTIHQWPATLVQPVGSPLSLECTVEGTSNPNLYWYRQAAGRGLQLLFYSVGIGQISSEVPQNLSASRPQDRQFILSSKKLLLSDSGFYLCAWSVIVGETQYFGPGTRLLVL.

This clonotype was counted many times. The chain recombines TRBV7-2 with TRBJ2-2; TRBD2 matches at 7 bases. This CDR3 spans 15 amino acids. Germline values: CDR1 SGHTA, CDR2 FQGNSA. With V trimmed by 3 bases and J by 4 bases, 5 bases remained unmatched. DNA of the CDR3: TGTGCCAGCAGCTTCCTGGCGGGAGCCACCGGGGAGCTGTTTTTT. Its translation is CASSFLAGATGELFF.

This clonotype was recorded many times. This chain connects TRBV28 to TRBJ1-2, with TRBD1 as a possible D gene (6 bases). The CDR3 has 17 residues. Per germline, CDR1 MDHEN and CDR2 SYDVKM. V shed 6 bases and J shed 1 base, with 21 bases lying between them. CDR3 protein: CASRGGRSARGNYGYTF. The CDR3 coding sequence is TGTGCCAGCAGGGGGGGGCGGTCAGCGCGCGGTAACTATGGCTACACCTTC.

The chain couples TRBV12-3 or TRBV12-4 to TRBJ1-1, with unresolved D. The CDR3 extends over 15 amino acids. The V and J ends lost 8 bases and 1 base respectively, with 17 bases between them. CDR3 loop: CASELRRTGNTEAFF. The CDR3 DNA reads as TGTGCCAGCGAATTAAGACGGACCGGGAACACTGAAGCTTTCTTT.

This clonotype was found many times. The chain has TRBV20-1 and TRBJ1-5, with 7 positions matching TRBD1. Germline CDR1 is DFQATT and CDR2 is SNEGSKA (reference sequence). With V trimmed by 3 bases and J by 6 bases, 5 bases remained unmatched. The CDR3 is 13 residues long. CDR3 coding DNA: TGCAGTGCTAGTACGGCAGGGGGTCAGCCCCAGCATTTT. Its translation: CSASTAGGQPQHF.

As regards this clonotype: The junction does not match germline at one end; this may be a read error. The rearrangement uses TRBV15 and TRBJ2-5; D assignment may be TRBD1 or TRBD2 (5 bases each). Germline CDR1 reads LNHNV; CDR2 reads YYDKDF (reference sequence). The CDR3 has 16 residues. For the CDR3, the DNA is TGTGCCACCAGCACGACACCCGCAGGGAAGTGGGAGACCCGGTACTTC. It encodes CATSTTPAGKWETRYF.

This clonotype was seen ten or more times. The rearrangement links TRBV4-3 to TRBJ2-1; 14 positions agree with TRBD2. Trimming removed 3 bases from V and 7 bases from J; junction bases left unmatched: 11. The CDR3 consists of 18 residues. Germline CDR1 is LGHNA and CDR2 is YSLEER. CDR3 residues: CASSHSYLTSGRANEQFF. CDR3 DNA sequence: TGCGCCAGCAGCCACTCCTACCTGACTAGCGGGAGGGCTAATGAGCAGTTCTTC.

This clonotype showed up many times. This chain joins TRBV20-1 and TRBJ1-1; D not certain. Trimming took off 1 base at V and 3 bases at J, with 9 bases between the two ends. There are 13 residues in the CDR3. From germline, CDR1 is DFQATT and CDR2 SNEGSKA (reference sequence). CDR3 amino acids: CSARVRGDTEAFF. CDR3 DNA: TGCAGTGCTAGAGTTCGGGGTGACACTGAAGCTTTCTTT.

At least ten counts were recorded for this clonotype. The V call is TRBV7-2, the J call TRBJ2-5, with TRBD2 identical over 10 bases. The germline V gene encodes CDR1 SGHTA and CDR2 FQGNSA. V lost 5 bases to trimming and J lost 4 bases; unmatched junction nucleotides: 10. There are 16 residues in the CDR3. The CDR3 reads CASSRPIAGGLETQYF. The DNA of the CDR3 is TGTGCCAGCAGCCGGCCTATAGCGGGAGGTTTAGAGACCCAGTACTTC.

CDR3 coding DNA: TGTGCCAGCAGCATCGGACTAGCGGGAGGAGCCAGAGAGACCCAGTACTTC. Translation gives CASSIGLAGGARETQYF. The chain is built from TRBV11-1 and TRBJ2-5, with TRBD2 matching 14 bases. The CDR3 loop spans 17 amino acids. Germline V gene lookup returns CDR1 SGHAT and CDR2 FQDESV (reference sequence). Unmatched junction bases numbered 9, after V lost 5 bases and J lost 4 bases.

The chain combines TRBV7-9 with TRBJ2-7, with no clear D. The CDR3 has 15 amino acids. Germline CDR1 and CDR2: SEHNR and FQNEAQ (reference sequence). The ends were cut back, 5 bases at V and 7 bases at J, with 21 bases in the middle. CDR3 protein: CASSVGVGQVGEQYF. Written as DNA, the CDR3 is TGTGCCAGCAGCGTAGGAGTTGGTCAGGTCGGGGAGCAGTACTTC. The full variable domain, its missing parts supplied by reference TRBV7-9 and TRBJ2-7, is DTGVSQNPRHKITKRGQNVTFRCDPISEHNRLYWYRQTLGQGPEFLTYFQNEAQLEKSRLLSDRFSAERPKGSFSTLEIQRTEQGDSAMYLCASSVGVGQVGEQYFGPGTRLTVT.

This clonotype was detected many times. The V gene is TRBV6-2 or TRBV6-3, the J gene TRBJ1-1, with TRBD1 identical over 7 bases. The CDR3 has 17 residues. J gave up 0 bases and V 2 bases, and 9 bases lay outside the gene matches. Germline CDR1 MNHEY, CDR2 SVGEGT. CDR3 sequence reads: CASSYVAGTDMNTEAFF. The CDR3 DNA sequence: TGTGCCAGCAGTTACGTAGCCGGGACAGACATGAACACTGAAGCTTTCTTT.

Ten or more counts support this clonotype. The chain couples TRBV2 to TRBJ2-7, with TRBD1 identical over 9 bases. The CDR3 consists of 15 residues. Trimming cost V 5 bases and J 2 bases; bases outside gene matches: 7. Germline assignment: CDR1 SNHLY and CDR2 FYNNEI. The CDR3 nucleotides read TGTGCCAGCAGTTTATCCGGGACAGGGCCCTACGAGCAGTACTTC. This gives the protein CASSLSGTGPYEQYF.

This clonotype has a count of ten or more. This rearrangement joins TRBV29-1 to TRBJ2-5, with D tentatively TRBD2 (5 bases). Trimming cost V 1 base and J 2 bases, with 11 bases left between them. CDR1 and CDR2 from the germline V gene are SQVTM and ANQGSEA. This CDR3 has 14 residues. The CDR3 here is CSVEVAGKQETQYF. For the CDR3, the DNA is TGCAGCGTTGAAGTGGCGGGTAAACAAGAGACCCAGTACTTC.

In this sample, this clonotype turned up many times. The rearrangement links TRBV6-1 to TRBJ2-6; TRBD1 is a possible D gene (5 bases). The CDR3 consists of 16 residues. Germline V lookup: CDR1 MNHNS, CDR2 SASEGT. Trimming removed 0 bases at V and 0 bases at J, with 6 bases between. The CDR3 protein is CASSEAQGSGANVLTF. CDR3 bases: TGTGCCAGCAGTGAAGCGCAGGGCTCTGGGGCCAACGTCCTGACTTTC.

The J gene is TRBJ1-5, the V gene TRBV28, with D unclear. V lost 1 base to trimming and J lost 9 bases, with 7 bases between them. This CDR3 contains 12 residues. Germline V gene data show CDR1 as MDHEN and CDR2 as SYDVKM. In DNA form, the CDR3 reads TGTGCCAGCAGTTTATTGGTCTCGCCCCAGCATTTT. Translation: CASSLLVSPQHF.

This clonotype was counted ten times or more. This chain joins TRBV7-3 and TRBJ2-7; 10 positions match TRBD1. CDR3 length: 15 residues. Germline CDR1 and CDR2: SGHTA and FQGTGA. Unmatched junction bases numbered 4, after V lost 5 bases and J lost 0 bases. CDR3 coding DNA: TGTGCCAGCAGCCTAGGGACAGGGGTCTCCTACGAGCAGTACTTC. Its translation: CASSLGTGVSYEQYF.

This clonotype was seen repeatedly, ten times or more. The CDR3 region has the DNA TGTGCCAGCAGTGAGAGCGGGAGCACAGATACGCAGTATTTT. This translates into CASSESGSTDTQYF. The V gene is TRBV6-4, the J gene TRBJ2-3; TRBD2 might be the D (6 bases). Trimming stripped 3 bases from V and 0 bases from J, with 7 bases between. The germline gives CDR1 MRHNA, CDR2 SNTAGT. CDR3 length: 14 residues.